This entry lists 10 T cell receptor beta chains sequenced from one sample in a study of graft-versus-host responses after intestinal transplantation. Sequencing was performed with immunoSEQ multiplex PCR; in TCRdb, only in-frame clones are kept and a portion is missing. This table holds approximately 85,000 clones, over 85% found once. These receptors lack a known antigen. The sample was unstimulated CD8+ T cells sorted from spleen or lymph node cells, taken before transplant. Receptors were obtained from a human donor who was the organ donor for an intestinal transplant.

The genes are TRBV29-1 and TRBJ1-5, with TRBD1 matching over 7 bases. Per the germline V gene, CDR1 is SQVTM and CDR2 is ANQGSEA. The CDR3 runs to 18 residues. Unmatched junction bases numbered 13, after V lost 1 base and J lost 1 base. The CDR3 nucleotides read TGCAGCGTTGAAGCTAACAGGGGAGGAAAGTCAAGCAATCAGCCCCAGCATTTT. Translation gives CSVEANRGGKSSNQPQHF.

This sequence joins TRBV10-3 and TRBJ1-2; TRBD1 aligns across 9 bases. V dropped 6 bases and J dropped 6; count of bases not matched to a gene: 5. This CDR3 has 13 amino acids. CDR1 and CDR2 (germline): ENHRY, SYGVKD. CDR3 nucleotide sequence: TGTGCCATCAGCCGGACAGGGGTTCATGGCTACACCTTC. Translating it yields CAISRTGVHGYTF.

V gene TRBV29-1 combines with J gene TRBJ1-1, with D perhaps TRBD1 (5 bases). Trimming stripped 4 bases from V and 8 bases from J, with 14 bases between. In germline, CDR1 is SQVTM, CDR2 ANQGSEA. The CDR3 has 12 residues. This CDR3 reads CSVGREGAEAFF. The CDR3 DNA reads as TGCAGCGTTGGCAGGGAGGGAGCCGAAGCTTTCTTT.

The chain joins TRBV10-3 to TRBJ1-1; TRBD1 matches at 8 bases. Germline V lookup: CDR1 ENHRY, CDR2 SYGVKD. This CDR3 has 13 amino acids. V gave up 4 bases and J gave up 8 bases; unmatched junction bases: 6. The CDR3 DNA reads TGTGCCATCAGTGCAGGGGGCGACGGGGAAGCTTTCTTT. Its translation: CAISAGGDGEAFF.

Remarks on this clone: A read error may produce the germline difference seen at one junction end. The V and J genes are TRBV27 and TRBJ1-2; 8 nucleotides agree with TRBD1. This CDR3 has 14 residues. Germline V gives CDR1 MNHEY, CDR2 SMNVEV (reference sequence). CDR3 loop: CASSLSGTGTGYTF. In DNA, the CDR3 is TGTGCCAGCAGTCTATCCGGGACAGGAACTGGCTACACCTTC.

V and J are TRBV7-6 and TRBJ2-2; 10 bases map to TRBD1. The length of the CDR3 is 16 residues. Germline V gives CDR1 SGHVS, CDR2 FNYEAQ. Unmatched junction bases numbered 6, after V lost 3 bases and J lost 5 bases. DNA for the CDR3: TGTGCCAGCAGCTTGCAACCGGGACAGGGGACCGGGGAGCTGTTTTTT. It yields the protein CASSLQPGQGTGELFF.

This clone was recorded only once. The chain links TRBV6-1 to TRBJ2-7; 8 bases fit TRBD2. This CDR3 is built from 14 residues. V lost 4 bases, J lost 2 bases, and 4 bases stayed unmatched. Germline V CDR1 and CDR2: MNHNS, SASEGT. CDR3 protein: CASSVPGGTYEQYF. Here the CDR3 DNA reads TGTGCCAGCAGTGTACCGGGGGGGACCTACGAGCAGTACTTC.

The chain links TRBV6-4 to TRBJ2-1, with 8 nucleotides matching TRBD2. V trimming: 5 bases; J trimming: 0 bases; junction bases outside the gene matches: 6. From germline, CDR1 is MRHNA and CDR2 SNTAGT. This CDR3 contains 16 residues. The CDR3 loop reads CASSPESGSSYNEQFF. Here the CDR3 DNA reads TGTGCCAGCAGTCCAGAGAGCGGGAGCTCCTACAATGAGCAGTTCTTC.

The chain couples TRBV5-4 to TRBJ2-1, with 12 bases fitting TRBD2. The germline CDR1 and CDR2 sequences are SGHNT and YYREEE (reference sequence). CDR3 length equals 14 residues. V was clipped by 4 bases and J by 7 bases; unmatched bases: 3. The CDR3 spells CASSGLAGPNEQFF. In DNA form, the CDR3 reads TGTGCCAGCAGCGGACTAGCGGGGCCAAATGAGCAGTTCTTC.

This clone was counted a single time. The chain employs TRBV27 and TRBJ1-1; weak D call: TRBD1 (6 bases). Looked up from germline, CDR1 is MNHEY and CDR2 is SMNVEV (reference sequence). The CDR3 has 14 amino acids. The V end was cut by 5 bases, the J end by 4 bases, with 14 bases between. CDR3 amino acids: CASSARGAVTEAFF. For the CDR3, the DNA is TGTGCCAGCAGTGCCAGGGGCGCGGTCACTGAAGCTTTCTTT.